Relative to its sample, the clone carrying this T cell receptor (beta chain) is medium-sized (0.01 to 0.1%). Its target is not known. The data were obtained in a study of OX40 agonist ivuxolimab in advanced cancers. Looking at the study overall: Prior anti-PD-1, anti-PD-L1 or anti-CTLA-4 therapy was allowed; around 43% had some. Whole-study findings and limits: Antigen targets of the expanded peripheral T cells went undetermined. CD4+ and CD8+ T cells in blood underwent clonal expansion by week 6 at 0.1 to 3.0 mg/kg. Patients who responded partially at 0.1-3.0 mg/kg showed clonal expansion ranking among the lowest.

V was trimmed by 10 bases and J by 6 bases, leaving 13 bases between them. The V gene's germline CDR1 is PRHDT and CDR2 FYEKMQ (reference sequence). The CDR3 is 11 residues long. The assay was immunoSEQ multiplex PCR, and TCRdb's table has in-frame clones only and misses some. The sample holds tens of thousands of clones, 79% seen once. The V and J genes are TRBV13 and TRBJ2-7; D perhaps matches TRBD2 (5 bases). The source was CD4+ or CD8+ T cells sorted from blood, collected in a trial of the OX40 agonist ivuxolimab. The TCR was taken from an adult with an advanced solid tumor such as melanoma, head and neck, liver or kidney cancer. The CDR3 loop reads CATIEGGEQYF. The CDR3 bases are TGTGCCACGATCGAGGGCGGCGAGCAGTACTTC. The full variable domain, completed using reference TRBV13 and TRBJ2-7, is AAGVIQSPRHLIKEKRETATLKCYPIPRHDTVYWYQQGPGQDPQFLISFYEKMQSDKGSIPDRFSAQQFSDYHSELNMSSLELGDSALYFCATIEGGEQYFGPGTRLTVT.